The 5 T cell receptor beta chains in this list originate from one sample, sequenced in a study of cytomegalovirus exposure and HLA in healthy donors. 60 Vbeta and 13 Jbeta primers were used in PCR. TCRdb's table, derived via immunoSEQ multiplex PCR, lists solely in-frame clones and lacks some. This sample has 200,000 or so clones, with more than 75% found just once. Sequenced material: PBMCs. The receptors stem from a girl under three years old in good health and CMV-seronegative.

This sequence joins TRBV30 and TRBJ1-5; perhaps TRBD1 as D (5 bases). Germline V gene lookup returns CDR1 GTSNPN and CDR2 SVGIG (reference sequence). This CDR3 has 18 residues. The V and J ends lost 3 bases and 6 bases respectively, with 27 bases between them. CDR3 in DNA: TGTGCCTGGAGAGGTATGGTTCGTACGGCAGGGTCGGGTCAGCCCCAGCATTTT. It codes for CAWRGMVRTAGSGQPQHF.

The CDR3 reads CASSGGRGAETQYF. In nucleotides, the CDR3 is TGTGCCAGCAGCGGAGGCAGGGGGGCAGAGACCCAGTACTTC. This chain connects TRBV9 to TRBJ2-5, with D possibly being TRBD1 (7 bases). The germline V and J ends were trimmed by 3 bases and 4 bases, with 13 bases remaining between them. Germline V gene data show CDR1 as SGDLS and CDR2 as YYNGEE. The CDR3 sequence is 14 residues long.

The chain combines TRBV7-2 with TRBJ1-2; maybe TRBD1 (5 bases). The V and J ends lost 0 bases and 7 bases respectively, with 15 bases between them. The CDR3 consists of 15 residues. CDR1 and CDR2 (germline): SGHTA, FQGNSA. The CDR3 sequence is CASSLAQEGIGGYTF. The CDR3 DNA sequence: TGTGCCAGCAGCTTAGCGCAGGAGGGGATCGGTGGCTACACCTTC. The full variable domain, completed using reference TRBV7-2 and TRBJ1-2, is GAGVSQSPSNKVTEKGKDVELRCDPISGHTALYWYRQSLGQGLEFLIYFQGNSAPDKSGLPSDRFSAERTGGSVSTLTIQRTQQEDSAVYLCASSLAQEGIGGYTFGSGTRLTVV.

The chain joins TRBV29-1 to TRBJ1-2; possibly TRBD1 for D (5 bases). CDR1 is SQVTM, CDR2 ANQGSEA, per germline. CDR3 size: 14 residues. V was cut by 4 bases and J by 0 bases, with 12 bases left in between. CDR3 nucleotide sequence: TGCAGCGTTGTGCCCAGGGCTGCTAACTATGGCTACACCTTC. Its protein is CSVVPRAANYGYTF.

V and J are TRBV5-1 and TRBJ2-7; the D is unclear. The CDR3 has 14 residues. Germline CDR1 and CDR2: SGHRS and YFSETQ. Trimming removed 4 bases at V and 1 base at J, with 12 bases between. CDR3 DNA sequence: TGCGCCAGCAGCGCATACCTAGGATCCTACGAGCAGTACTTC. Encoded protein: CASSAYLGSYEQYF. The full variable domain, completed using reference TRBV5-1 and TRBJ2-7, is KAGVTQTPRYLIKTRGQQVTLSCSPISGHRSVSWYQQTPGQGLQFLFEYFSETQRNKGNFPGRFSGRQFSNSRSEMNVSTLELGDSALYLCASSAYLGSYEQYFGPGTRLTVT.